One sample yielded the 7 T cell receptor beta chains listed below, sequenced in a study of control samples from healthy donors and cancer patients. Sequencing was performed with immunoSEQ multiplex PCR; in TCRdb, only in-frame clones are kept and a portion is missing. The table has around 120,000 clones, more than 70% seen once. Sequencing was carried out using blood. All receptors come from a man aged 35 to 55 in good health.

The chain joins TRBV5-4 to TRBJ2-5; 8 bases are a match to TRBD2. Germline CDR1 SGHNT, CDR2 YYREEE (reference sequence). The CDR3 has 15 residues. After removal of 1 base from V and 5 bases from J, the junction contained 7 bases not matched to a gene. DNA for the CDR3: TGTGCCAGCAGCTTGAGTGGCGGGGGGAAGGAGACCCAGTACTTC. Residues: CASSLSGGGKETQYF.

This clone was picked up a small number of times. The chain employs TRBV19 and TRBJ2-3, with TRBD2 identical over 10 bases. With V trimmed by 3 bases and J by 7 bases, 7 bases remained unmatched. CDR3 length: 15 amino acids. The germline V gene encodes CDR1 LNHDA and CDR2 SQIVND (reference sequence). DNA for the CDR3: TGTGCCAGTAGTATTACTAGCGGGGCACAAAATACGCAGTATTTT. It encodes CASSITSGAQNTQYF. Full variable domain (remainder filled in from reference TRBV19 and TRBJ2-3): DGGITQSPKYLFRKEGQNVTLSCEQNLNHDAMYWYRQDPGQGLRLIYYSQIVNDFQKGDIAEGYSVSREKKESFPLTVTSAQKNPTAFYLCASSITSGAQNTQYFGPGTRLTVL.

This sequence joins TRBV30 and TRBJ1-2; 7 nucleotides match TRBD1. Germline-derived CDR1 and CDR2 are GTSNPN and SVGIG (reference sequence). The V gene end was trimmed by 7 bases and the J gene end by 0 bases; junction bases not matched to a gene: 5. CDR3 length: 13 residues. CDR3 DNA sequence: TGTGCCTCCCAAGACAGGGCTAACTATGGCTACACCTTC. Translated, it gives CASQDRANYGYTF.

The J gene is TRBJ1-5, the V gene TRBV30; D gene uncertain. Germline lookup yields CDR1 GTSNPN and CDR2 SVGIG (reference sequence). The CDR3 runs 13 residues. V gave up 0 bases and J gave up 4 bases, with 7 bases separating them. The CDR3 is CAWSVRGNQPQHF. The CDR3, as DNA: TGTGCCTGGAGTGTAAGAGGGAATCAGCCCCAGCATTTT.

The genes are TRBV19 and TRBJ1-6; 11 bases match TRBD1. V was clipped by 6 bases and J by 7 bases; unmatched bases: 11. The CDR3 has 17 residues. Germline loops: CDR1 LNHDA, CDR2 SQIVND (reference sequence). In nucleotides, the CDR3 is TGTGCCAGTAGGACTCCCGGACAGGGGGCGGGAAATTCACCCCTCCACTTT. Translation: CASRTPGQGAGNSPLHF.

The chain employs TRBV24-1 and TRBJ2-3; D uncertain. V was trimmed by 3 bases and J by 4 bases, leaving 10 bases between them. The CDR3 extends over 14 amino acids. Germline V gene data show CDR1 as KGHDR and CDR2 as SFDVKD. CDR3 residues: CATSDARAPDTQYF. The DNA for the CDR3 is TGTGCCACCAGTGATGCTCGGGCCCCAGATACGCAGTATTTT.

The V gene is TRBV27, the J gene TRBJ1-2; 11 bases are a match to TRBD1. The CDR3 covers 14 residues. Germline V gene sequence: CDR1 MNHEY, CDR2 SMNVEV (reference sequence). V was clipped by 7 bases and J by 5 bases; unmatched bases: 6. The CDR3 nucleotides are TGTGCCAGCAAGGGGACAGGGGGAGGGTATGGCTACACCTTC. Its protein product is CASKGTGGGYGYTF.